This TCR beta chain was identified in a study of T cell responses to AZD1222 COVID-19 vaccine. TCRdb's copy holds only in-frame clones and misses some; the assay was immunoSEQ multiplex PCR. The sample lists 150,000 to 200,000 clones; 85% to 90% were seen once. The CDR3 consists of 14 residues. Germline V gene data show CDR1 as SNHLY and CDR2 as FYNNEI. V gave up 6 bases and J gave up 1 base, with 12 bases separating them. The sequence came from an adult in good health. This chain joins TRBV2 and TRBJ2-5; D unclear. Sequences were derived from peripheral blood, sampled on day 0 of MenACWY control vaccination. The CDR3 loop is CASRGSVGQETQYF. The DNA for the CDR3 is TGTGCCAGCAGGGGGTCGGTGGGCCAAGAGACCCAGTACTTC.